The TCR beta chain under discussion was sequenced for a study of blood T cell repertoires in COVID-19 (dated by TCRdb to the early 2020s). The study in broad terms: Samples from collaborators originated in the United States, Italy and Spain and spanned both the acute and convalescent phases of COVID-19. The prospective study material was composed of cDNA or gDNA derived from T cells, B-cell-depleted T cells, or PBMCs. Deeply sampled blood TCRbeta repertoires from subjects exposed to, actively infected with, or recovered from COVID-19 were included in the dataset. The repertoires were released in a freely available public database intended as a resource for research on the immune response to SARS-CoV-2. The samples were drawn from the first 160 participants of the ongoing ImmuneRACE study and from 950 to 1,500 subjects provided by 6 global collaborators. A de-identified subject ID, COVID-19 status, age in years and sex were almost always included in the sample metadata. HLA class I and class II types, where available, came from metadata supplied by the sample provider rather than from assay-based typing.

The germline ends are 7 bases apart after V is trimmed by 0 bases and J by 8 bases. The CDR3 runs 12 residues from the cysteine to the phenylalanine. Only the CDR3 part of the read is kept: 36 bases, read in frame from the first base. CDR1 and CDR2, looked up from the germline V gene (reference sequence), are WNHNN and SYGVQD. The investigation overall reported the following: How much clinical and demographic metadata was included differed by source and by participant, and the metadata was provided uncurated.

This clone has a single count. Its antigen is unknown. No base quality values were provided; no much bigger clone lies one nucleotide off. Whole blood was collected in K2EDTA tubes by collaborating institutions according to the institutions' own protocols. For TCRbeta analysis, collaborators shipped samples in one of three forms: frozen whole blood, isolated PBMCs, or DNA extracted from either of those sample types. The immunoSEQ Assay, a bias-controlled multiplex PCR, was used to amplify TCRbeta CDR3 regions from genomic DNA. In the authors' own workflow: Nucleated cell counts per sample were estimated from amplification of reference gene primers within the assay. To quantify the absolute abundance of each unique TCRbeta CDR3 rearrangement, sequence reads were collapsed and filtered. Productive Simpson clonality was computed per sample as the square root of Simpson's diversity index over productive rearrangements. Entries here come from immuneACCESS through TCRdb and include only in-frame sequences with V and J called. Some clones fail to appear in such tables; in the studies checked, an unresolved V gene covers under half of the shortfall, and the cause of the remainder is unknown. The V and J calls and clone size are taken from that table; D and trimming were inferred from the DNA. The sample table shows 60,000 to 70,000 clones, and roughly 80% are seen once. Of the sample, 4.5% to 7% falls within the top ten clones.

The receptor was isolated from a woman in her 70s with acute or convalescent COVID-19. Sequencing input: peripheral blood. The chain is encoded by TRBV10-1 joined to TRBJ1-2, and the D gene may be TRBD1, 5 bases matching. Here is the DNA: TGCGCCAGCAGTGAGTCGGGGGGGGGCTACACCTTC. It is translated as CASSESGGGYTF.